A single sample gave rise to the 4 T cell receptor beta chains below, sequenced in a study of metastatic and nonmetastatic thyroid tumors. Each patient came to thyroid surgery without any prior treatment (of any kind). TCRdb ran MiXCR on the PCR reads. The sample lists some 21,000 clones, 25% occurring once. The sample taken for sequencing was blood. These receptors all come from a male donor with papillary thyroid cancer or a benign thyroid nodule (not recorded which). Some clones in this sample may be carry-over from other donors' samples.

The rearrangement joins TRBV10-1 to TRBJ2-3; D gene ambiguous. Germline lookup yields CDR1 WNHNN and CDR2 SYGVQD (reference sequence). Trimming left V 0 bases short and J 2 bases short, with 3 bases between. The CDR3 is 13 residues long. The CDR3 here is CASSESLTDTQYF. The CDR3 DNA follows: TGCGCCAGCAGTGAGTCTCTCACAGATACGCAGTATTTT.

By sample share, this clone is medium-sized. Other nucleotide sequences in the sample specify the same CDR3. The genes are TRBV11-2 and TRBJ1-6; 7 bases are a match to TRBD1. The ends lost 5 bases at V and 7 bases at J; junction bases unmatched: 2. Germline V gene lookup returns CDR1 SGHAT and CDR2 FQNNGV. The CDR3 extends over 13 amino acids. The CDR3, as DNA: TGTGCCAGCAGCCCGGGACAGAATTCACCCCTCCACTTT. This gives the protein CASSPGQNSPLHF. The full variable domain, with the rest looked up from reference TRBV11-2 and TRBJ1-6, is EAGVAQSPRYKIIEKRQSVAFWCNPISGHATLYWYQQILGQGPKLLIQFQNNGVVDDSQLPKDRFSAERLKGVDSTLKIQPAKLEDSAVYLCASSPGQNSPLHFGNGTRLTVT.

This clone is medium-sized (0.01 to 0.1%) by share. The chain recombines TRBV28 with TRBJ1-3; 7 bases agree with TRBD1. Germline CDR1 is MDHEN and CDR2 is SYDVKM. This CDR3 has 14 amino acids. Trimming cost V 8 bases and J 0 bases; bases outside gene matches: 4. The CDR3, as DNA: TGTGCCAGCGGGGACAGATCCTCTGGAAACACCATATATTTT. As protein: CASGDRSSGNTIYF. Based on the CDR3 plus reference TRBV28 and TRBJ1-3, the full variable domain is DVKVTQSSRYLVKRTGEKVFLECVQDMDHENMFWYRQDPGLGLRLIYFSYDVKMKEKGDIPEGYSVSREKKERFSLILESASTNQTSMYLCASGDRSSGNTIYFGEGSWLTVV.

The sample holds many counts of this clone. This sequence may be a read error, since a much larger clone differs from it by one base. The CDR3 reads CASSCSRYEQYF. CDR3 bases: TGTGCCAGCAGTTGCTCGCGCTACGAGCAGTACTTC. This chain uses TRBV6-2 or TRBV6-3 with TRBJ2-7; D unresolved. The CDR3 runs to 12 residues. The germline V gene encodes CDR1 MNHEY and CDR2 SVGEGT. Trimming removed 4 bases from V and 3 bases from J, with 7 bases in between.